The sequence of this TCR beta chain was determined in a study of cytomegalovirus exposure and HLA in healthy donors. The PCR had 60 Vbeta and 13 Jbeta primers. The table came from immunoSEQ multiplex PCR; TCRdb's copy has only in-frame clones and leaves some out. Here the sample table reports over 55,000 clones. The TCR was taken from a male donor in good health and CMV-seronegative. Specimen: PBMCs.

This CDR3 reads CASSPRGRNYGYTF. CDR3 sequence (DNA): TGTGCCAGCAGTCCCCGGGGGAGGAACTATGGCTACACCTTC. This chain connects TRBV27 to TRBJ1-2; D is possibly TRBD1 (5 bases). The V end lost 5 bases, the J end lost 2 bases, and 12 bases lay between the germline ends. The CDR3 extends over 14 amino acids. Per germline, CDR1 MNHEY and CDR2 SMNVEV (reference sequence).